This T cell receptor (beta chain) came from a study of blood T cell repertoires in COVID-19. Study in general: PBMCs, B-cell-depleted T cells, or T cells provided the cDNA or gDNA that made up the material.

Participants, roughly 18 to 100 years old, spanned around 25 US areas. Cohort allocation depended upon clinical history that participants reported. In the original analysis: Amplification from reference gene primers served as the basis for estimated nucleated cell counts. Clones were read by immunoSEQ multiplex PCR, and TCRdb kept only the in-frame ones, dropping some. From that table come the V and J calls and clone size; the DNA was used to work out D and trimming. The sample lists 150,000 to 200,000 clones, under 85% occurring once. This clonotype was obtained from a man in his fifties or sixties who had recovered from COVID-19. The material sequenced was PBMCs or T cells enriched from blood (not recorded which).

DNA for the CDR3: TGTGCCAGCAGTTTATCAGGGGCGCGGCAGCCCCAGCATTTT. Encoded protein: CASSLSGARQPQHF. The chain uses TRBV27 and TRBJ1-5; maybe TRBD1 (5 bases). CDR1 and CDR2 (germline): MNHEY, SMNVEV (reference sequence). The V and J ends lost 0 bases and 7 bases respectively, with 10 bases between them. The CDR3 spans 14 residues.